This paragraph covers one T cell receptor (beta chain) sequence. The entry originates in a study of blood T cell repertoires in COVID-19. Study-level background: COVID-19 samples, acute and convalescent, were from the United States, Italy and Spain.

In the source study's methods: Quantification of nucleated cells was approximated via reference gene primer amplification. Measured with immunoSEQ multiplex PCR; TCRdb has only the in-frame clones, and not every one. The DNA gave D and trimming, while V, J and clone size come from that table. The table has some 490,000 clones, approximately 90% seen once. CDR1 and CDR2 from the germline V gene are SGHVS and FQNEAQ. Trimming removed 4 bases at V and 9 bases at J, with 16 bases between. The CDR3 extends over 14 amino acids. Those enrolled, adults aged about 18 to 89 years, came from about two dozen US areas.

The chain uses TRBV7-8 and TRBJ2-1; D is perhaps TRBD2 (6 bases). This TCR was recovered from a woman aged 55-69 years who had recovered from COVID-19. Sequencing input: PBMCs or T cells enriched from blood (not recorded which). As DNA, the CDR3 is TGTGCCAGCAGCTCCAGACTAGACATGGGTGAGCAGTTCTTC. The encoded protein is CASSSRLDMGEQFF.